This T cell receptor (beta chain) is drawn from a study of blood T cell repertoires in COVID-19. Study context: The origin of the acute and convalescent COVID-19 samples was the United States, Italy and Spain. Sources were T cells, B-cell-depleted T cells, or PBMCs; the material itself was cDNA or gDNA.

Cohorts were assigned according to the clinical history that participants reported. TCRdb's table, derived via immunoSEQ multiplex PCR, lists solely in-frame clones and lacks some. Of around 290,000 clones listed, 86% are singletons. Trimming shortened V by 6 bases and J by 2 bases, and 6 bases separated the two germline ends. This CDR3 contains 12 residues. Germline V lookup: CDR1 KGHDR, CDR2 SFDVKD. The sample taken for sequencing was PBMCs or T cells enriched from blood (not recorded which). The origin of this receptor is a woman aged 18-35 years who had recovered from COVID-19. The genes are TRBV24-1 and TRBJ1-2; D is undetermined. This CDR3 reads CATSPGNYGYTF. In nucleotides, the CDR3 is TGTGCCACCAGTCCCGGGAACTATGGCTACACCTTC.